This T cell receptor beta chain appears in the sequencing data of a study of T-cell memory formation after mild COVID-19. Whole-study context: TCR clustering was largely donor specific.

General study points: There were some responding clones in pre-infection memory, which suggested that cross-reactive memory had joined.

CDR3 length: 15 amino acids. Germline V lookup: CDR1 SGHRS, CDR2 YFSETQ. V lost 4 bases and J 4 bases, leaving 16 bases between the germline ends. Remarks on this clonotype: The antigen remains undetermined.

Via MiXCR, TCRdb re-called the 5' RACE reads, giving one row per CDR3 protein. This sample has about 58,000 distinct CDR3 sequences, with 28% found just once. This sequence originates from a man in his late teens or twenties who had mild COVID-19 (a few samples of this study predate the infection). Cell type and time point are not known. Source material: PBMCs or a T cell subset sorted from them (not recorded which). V is TRBV5-1 and J is TRBJ2-3; D gene ambiguous. The CDR3 loop is CASSASAPGPDTQYF. As DNA, the CDR3 is TGCGCCAGCAGCGCCTCGGCTCCTGGCCCAGATACGCAGTATTTT.